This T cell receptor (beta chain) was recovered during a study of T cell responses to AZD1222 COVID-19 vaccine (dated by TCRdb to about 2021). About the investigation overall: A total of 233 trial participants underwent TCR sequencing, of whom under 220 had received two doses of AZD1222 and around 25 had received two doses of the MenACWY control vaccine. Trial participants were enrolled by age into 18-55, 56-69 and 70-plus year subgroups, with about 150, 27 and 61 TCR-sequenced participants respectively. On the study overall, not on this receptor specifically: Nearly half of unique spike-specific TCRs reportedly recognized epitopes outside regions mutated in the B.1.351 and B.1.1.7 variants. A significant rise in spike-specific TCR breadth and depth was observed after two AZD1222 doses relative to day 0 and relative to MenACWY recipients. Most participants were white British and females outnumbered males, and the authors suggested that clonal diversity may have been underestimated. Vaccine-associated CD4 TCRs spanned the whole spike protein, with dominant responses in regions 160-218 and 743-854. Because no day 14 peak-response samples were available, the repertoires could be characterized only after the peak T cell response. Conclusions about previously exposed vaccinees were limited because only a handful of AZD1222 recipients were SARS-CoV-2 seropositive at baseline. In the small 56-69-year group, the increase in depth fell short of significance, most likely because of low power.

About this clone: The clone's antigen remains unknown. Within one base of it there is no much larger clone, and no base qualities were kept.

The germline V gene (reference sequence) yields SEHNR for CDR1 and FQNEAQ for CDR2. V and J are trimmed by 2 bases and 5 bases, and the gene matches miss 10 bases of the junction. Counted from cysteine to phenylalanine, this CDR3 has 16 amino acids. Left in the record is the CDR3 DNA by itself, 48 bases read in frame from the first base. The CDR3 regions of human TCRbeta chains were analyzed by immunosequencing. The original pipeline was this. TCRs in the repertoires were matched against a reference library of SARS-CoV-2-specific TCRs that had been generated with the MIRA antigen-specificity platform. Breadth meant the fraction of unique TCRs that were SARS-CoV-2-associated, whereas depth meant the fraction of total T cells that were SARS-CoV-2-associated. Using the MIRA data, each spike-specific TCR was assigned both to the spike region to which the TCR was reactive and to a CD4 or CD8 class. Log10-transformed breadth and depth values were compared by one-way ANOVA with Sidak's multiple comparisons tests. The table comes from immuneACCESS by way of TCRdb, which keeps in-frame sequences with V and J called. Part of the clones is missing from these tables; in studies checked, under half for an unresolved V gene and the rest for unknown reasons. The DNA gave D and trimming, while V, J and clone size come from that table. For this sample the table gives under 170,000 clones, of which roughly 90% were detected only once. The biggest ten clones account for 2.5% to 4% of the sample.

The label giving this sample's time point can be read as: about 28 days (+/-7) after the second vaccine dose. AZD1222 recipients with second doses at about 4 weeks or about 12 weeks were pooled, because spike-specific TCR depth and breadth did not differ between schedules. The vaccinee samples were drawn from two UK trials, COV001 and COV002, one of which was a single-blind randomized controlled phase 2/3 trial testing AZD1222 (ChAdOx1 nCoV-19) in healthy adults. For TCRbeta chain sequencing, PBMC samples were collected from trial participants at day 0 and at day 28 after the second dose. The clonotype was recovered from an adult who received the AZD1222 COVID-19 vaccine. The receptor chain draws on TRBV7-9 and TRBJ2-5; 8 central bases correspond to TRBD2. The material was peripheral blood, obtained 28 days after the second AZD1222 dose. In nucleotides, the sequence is TGTGCCAGCAGCTTATTCATTGGGACTAGTTATGAGACCCAGTACTTC. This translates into CASSLFIGTSYETQYF.